Listed here is a single T cell receptor beta chain. This sample was taken from a study of blood T cell repertoires in COVID-19. Libraries were prepared by immunoSEQ multiplex PCR; TCRdb keeps only in-frame clonotypes and omits some of them. The profile shows about 410,000 clones, about nine tenths of them singletons. Sequencing was carried out using peripheral blood. The source of this sequence is a woman in her forties with COVID-19, enrolled during active disease.

The CDR3 loop reads CASSLTLSTDTQYF. The CDR3, as DNA: TGTGCCAGCAGTCTTACTCTTAGCACAGATACGCAGTATTTT. The genes are TRBV27 and TRBJ2-3, with unresolved D. CDR1 and CDR2 from the germline V gene are MNHEY and SMNVEV (reference sequence). The CDR3 loop spans 14 amino acids. Trimming took off 5 bases at V and 0 bases at J, with 9 bases between the two ends.